This TCR beta chain was identified during a study of T cells in Graves' hyperthyroidism and ophthalmopathy. Clinical symptoms, serum thyroxine and TRAb, thyroid ultrasound and orbital computed tomography together formed the diagnostic basis. Study-wide findings and caveats: For ophthalmopathy, model prediction preceded onset by a median 6.5 months. The authors' 13 V-J model separated ophthalmopathy from stable hyperthyroidism. Most thyroid-expanded clonotypes above 0.001 were also found in blood.

CDR3 length: 12 amino acids. Per germline, CDR1 DFQATT and CDR2 SNEGSKA (reference sequence). Trimming pared 5 bases from V and 4 bases from J, leaving 11 bases between. Amplification of TCR beta CDR3 regions used RNA as the template. The HTBI primer set drove a first-round RT-PCR of the TCR CDR3. TCRdb analysed the multiplex PCR reads with MiXCR anew, one entry per CDR3 protein. The repertoire holds more than 550,000 distinct CDR3 sequences, with 40% to 55% as singletons. There are a few counts of this clonotype. Its specificity is unknown. The genes are TRBV20-1 and TRBJ2-5; D gene unclear. The sequenced sample consisted of peripheral blood or thyroid tissue (not recorded which). The receptor's source is an adult man with Graves' disease, either hyperthyroidism or ophthalmopathy (not recorded which). The CDR3 nucleotides read TGCAGTGCTGTCCGACTTGGAGAGACCCAGTACTTC. This codes for CSAVRLGETQYF.